These 20 T cell receptor beta chains were sequenced from one sample in a study of shared clonotypes between healthy human individuals. Naive CD8 cells lacked CD45RO and underwent positive selection for CCR7, leaving out terminally differentiated effector memory CD45RA+ cells. Measured with immunoSEQ multiplex PCR; TCRdb has only the in-frame clones, and not every one. The repertoire consists of about 2.1 million clones, with around 95% occurring once and the leading ten covering approximately 1.7%. Sequenced: naive CD8+ T cells from PBMCs. The receptors derive from a man between 18 and 35 years old in good health. Some clones in this sample may be carry-over from other donors' samples.

This chain joins TRBV5-1 and TRBJ2-7; 7 bases map to TRBD2. This CDR3 region has 16 residues. J lost 3 bases, V lost 2 bases, and 11 bases had no gene match. The germline gives CDR1 SGHRS, CDR2 YFSETQ. CDR3 amino acids: CASSFVSGEKIYEQYF. CDR3 nucleotide sequence: TGCGCCAGCAGCTTTGTGAGCGGGGAAAAAATCTACGAGCAGTACTTC.

V is TRBV6-5 and J is TRBJ1-1; 9 bases fit TRBD1. Germline V gene sequence: CDR1 MNHEY, CDR2 SVGAGI. The J segment lost 3 bases and the V segment lost 5 bases, leaving 7 bases of the junction unmatched. This CDR3 region has 15 residues. CDR3 sequence: CASSLRGQGDTEAFF. CDR3 DNA: TGTGCCAGCAGTCTGAGGGGACAGGGTGACACTGAAGCTTTCTTT.

V gene TRBV28 combines with J gene TRBJ2-1, with D hard to call. The germline V and J ends were trimmed by 8 bases and 0 bases, with 14 bases remaining between them. In germline, CDR1 is MDHEN, CDR2 SYDVKM. The CDR3 has 15 residues. CDR3 bases: TGTGCCAGCTCGGTCCTCGAATCCTCCTACAATGAGCAGTTCTTC. Translation gives CASSVLESSYNEQFF. Full variable domain (missing parts from reference TRBV28 and TRBJ2-1): DVKVTQSSRYLVKRTGEKVFLECVQDMDHENMFWYRQDPGLGLRLIYFSYDVKMKEKGDIPEGYSVSREKKERFSLILESASTNQTSMYLCASSVLESSYNEQFFGPGTRLTVL.

The rearrangement joins TRBV7-2 to TRBJ1-5; D not certain. The length of the CDR3 is 15 residues. Between the trimmed V and J ends, which lost 4 bases and 5 bases, there was a span of 15 bases. The germline CDR1 and CDR2 sequences are SGHTA and FQGNSA. CDR3 loop: CASSSAFEADQPQHF. CDR3 in DNA: TGTGCCAGCAGCTCCGCGTTCGAGGCGGATCAGCCCCAGCATTTT.

The V call is TRBV4-2, the J call TRBJ2-7; no definite D call. V was pared by 4 bases and J by 0 bases, with 19 bases between. The CDR3 is 17 residues long. The germline V gene has CDR1 LGHNA and CDR2 YNFKEQ. DNA for the CDR3: TGTGCCAGCAGCCCTATGCTCCCCCAAACTTTCTCCTACGAGCAGTACTTC. Translation gives CASSPMLPQTFSYEQYF.

V usage is TRBV6-1 and J usage is TRBJ2-7; perhaps TRBD1 as D (5 bases). The CDR3 runs to 15 residues. The V end lost 5 bases, the J end lost 2 bases, and 16 bases lay between the germline ends. In germline, CDR1 is MNHNS, CDR2 SASEGT. In nucleotides, the CDR3 is TGTGCCAGCAGTCCAGGCCCGACAGTAACCTACGAGCAGTACTTC. This encodes CASSPGPTVTYEQYF.

The V gene is TRBV10-3, the J gene TRBJ2-7; 7 nucleotides agree with TRBD1. Trimming removed 0 bases from V and 5 bases from J; junction bases left unmatched: 10. Germline CDR1 and CDR2: ENHRY and SYGVKD. The CDR3 spans 16 residues. In DNA, the CDR3 is TGTGCCATCAGTGAGTCCCGGGACAGTATAGGCGACGAGCAGTACTTC. Its translation: CAISESRDSIGDEQYF.

This clone appeared once. The chain is built from TRBV28 and TRBJ1-1; 8 bases are shared with TRBD1. V shed 5 bases and J 6 bases; nucleotides not matched to a gene: 8. From germline, CDR1 is MDHEN and CDR2 SYDVKM. CDR3 length: 14 residues. For the CDR3, the DNA is TGTGCCAGCAGTAAAACAGGGGGAACGGCTGAAGCTTTCTTT. It specifies CASSKTGGTAEAFF.

Written as DNA, the CDR3 is TGTGCCAGCAGTTTCCTAGCGGGGTCAAGTGATACGCAGTATTTT. This translates into CASSFLAGSSDTQYF. This chain uses TRBV28 with TRBJ2-3; 9 nucleotides agree with TRBD2. The V gene end was trimmed by 3 bases and the J gene end by 6 bases; junction bases not matched to a gene: 7. The CDR3 covers 15 residues. CDR1 is MDHEN, CDR2 SYDVKM, per germline.

The gene calls are TRBV6-5 and TRBJ2-5; D remains ambiguous. Germline assignment: CDR1 MNHEY and CDR2 SVGAGI. CDR3 length: 12 amino acids. The V gene lost 5 bases and the J gene lost 0 bases, with 4 bases spanning the gap. The CDR3 loop is CASSDYQETQYF. The DNA for the CDR3 is TGTGCCAGCAGTGACTACCAAGAGACCCAGTACTTC.

This clone appeared a single time. The V and J genes are TRBV6-1 and TRBJ2-7; 10 bases are a match to TRBD2. The CDR3 extends over 15 amino acids. With 7 bases clipped from V and 1 base from J, the junction kept 7 bases outside the gene matches. Germline V gene lookup returns CDR1 MNHNS and CDR2 SASEGT. CDR3: CASNPWTSGSYEQYF. The CDR3 nucleotides read TGTGCCAGCAACCCCTGGACTAGCGGATCCTACGAGCAGTACTTC.

The chain links TRBV19 to TRBJ2-2; D gene uncertain. Trimming removed 6 bases at V and 1 base at J, with 18 bases between. The CDR3 extends over 17 amino acids. Germline assignment: CDR1 LNHDA and CDR2 SQIVND (reference sequence). As DNA, the CDR3 is TGTGCCAGTAGCCCCTCTTTTGGGCTAGGGAACACCGGGGAGCTGTTTTTT. Translation gives CASSPSFGLGNTGELFF.

The chain carries TRBV19 and TRBJ1-1, with TRBD1 as a possible D gene (5 bases). CDR1 and CDR2 from the germline V gene are LNHDA and SQIVND (reference sequence). Trimming cost V 4 bases and J 1 base, with 13 bases left between them. The CDR3 loop spans 15 amino acids. Written as DNA, the CDR3 is TGTGCCAGTAGTAGAACCCGGGGGGGGAACACTGAAGCTTTCTTT. It translates to CASSRTRGGNTEAFF.

The V call is TRBV7-9, the J call TRBJ1-1; D not certain. The germline V gene encodes CDR1 SEHNR and CDR2 FQNEAQ (reference sequence). V lost 6 bases, J lost 4 bases, and 9 bases lay in between. There are 12 residues in the CDR3. CDR3 sequence reads: CASSQTATEAFF. The CDR3 region has the DNA TGTGCCAGCAGTCAGACGGCCACTGAAGCTTTCTTT. Full variable domain (rest looked up from reference TRBV7-9 and TRBJ1-1): DTGVSQNPRHKITKRGQNVTFRCDPISEHNRLYWYRQTLGQGPEFLTYFQNEAQLEKSRLLSDRFSAERPKGSFSTLEIQRTEQGDSAMYLCASSQTATEAFFGQGTRLTVV.

This chain joins TRBV15 and TRBJ2-5; D gene ambiguous. The germline CDR1 and CDR2 sequences are LNHNV and YYDKDF (reference sequence). Trimming pared 6 bases from V and 5 bases from J, leaving 16 bases between. The CDR3 contains 14 residues. The DNA for the CDR3 is TGTGCCACCAGAGCCCTAGGGATCGGGGAGACCCAGTACTTC. Translating gives CATRALGIGETQYF. The variable domain in full, completed from reference TRBV15 and TRBJ2-5, reads DAMVIQNPRYQVTQFGKPVTLSCSQTLNHNVMYWYQQKSSQAPKLLFHYYDKDFNNEADTPDNFQSRRPNTSFCFLDIRSPGLGDTAMYLCATRALGIGETQYFGPGTRLLVL.

This clone has a single count. The chain is built from TRBV29-1 and TRBJ2-3; 11 nucleotides line up with TRBD2. Germline V gene sequence: CDR1 SQVTM, CDR2 ANQGSEA. The V segment lost 4 bases and the J segment 0 bases; nucleotides outside the gene matches: 9. The CDR3 is 17 residues long. CDR3 bases: TGCAGCGTTGTGGGTGGGACTAGCGGCCCTAGCACAGATACGCAGTATTTT. Its protein is CSVVGGTSGPSTDTQYF.

The V and J genes are TRBV19 and TRBJ2-3; 7 bases fit TRBD2. CDR3 length: 15 residues. Germline loops: CDR1 LNHDA, CDR2 SQIVND (reference sequence). V shed 6 bases, J shed 3 bases, and the junction held 9 bases outside the gene matches. The CDR3 nucleotides read TGTGCCAGTAGCCATCGGGCGGGAGTTACAGATACGCAGTATTTT. Encoded protein: CASSHRAGVTDTQYF.

Comments on this clone: Other DNA sequences within the sample encode an identical CDR3. This sequence joins TRBV27 and TRBJ2-7; 7 bases line up with TRBD1. Germline V gene lookup returns CDR1 MNHEY and CDR2 SMNVEV (reference sequence). The V segment lost 5 bases and the J segment 4 bases; nucleotides outside the gene matches: 8. CDR3 length: 14 residues. CDR3 bases: TGTGCCAGCAGTCCACGGACAGGTCATTACGAGCAGTACTTC. This sequence encodes CASSPRTGHYEQYF.

CDR3 bases: TGTGCCAGCAACAGGGGTCGGACTTTACAGAATGAGCAGTTCTTC. The encoded protein is CASNRGRTLQNEQFF. V and J are TRBV28 and TRBJ2-1, with TRBD1 matching 7 bases. The germline CDR1 and CDR2 sequences are MDHEN and SYDVKM. The CDR3 has 15 residues. The J segment lost 7 bases and the V segment lost 7 bases, leaving 13 bases of the junction unmatched. Using reference TRBV28 and TRBJ2-1 for the parts outside the CDR3, the full variable domain is DVKVTQSSRYLVKRTGEKVFLECVQDMDHENMFWYRQDPGLGLRLIYFSYDVKMKEKGDIPEGYSVSREKKERFSLILESASTNQTSMYLCASNRGRTLQNEQFFGPGTRLTVL.

Points on this clone: Within the sample, other DNA sequences also encode this same CDR3. V and J are TRBV6-5 and TRBJ2-2; D is perhaps TRBD1 (6 bases). In germline, CDR1 is MNHEY, CDR2 SVGAGI. V lost 3 bases, J lost 1 base, and 9 bases lay in between. The CDR3 runs to 15 residues. CDR3 sequence (DNA): TGTGCCAGCAGTTATCGGACAGAGAACACCGGGGAGCTGTTTTTT. Its protein is CASSYRTENTGELFF.